This T cell receptor (beta chain) appears in the sequencing data of a study of cytomegalovirus exposure and HLA in healthy donors. Per the germline V gene, CDR1 is MDHEN and CDR2 is SYDVKM. V lost 3 bases and J 6 bases, leaving 6 bases between the germline ends. The CDR3 totals 12 residues. The PCR ran on 60 Vbeta and 13 Jbeta primers. The repertoire was sequenced with immunoSEQ multiplex PCR; TCRdb's copy has only in-frame clones and lacks some. This sample has tens of thousands of clones, with less than 65% found just once. The TCR was taken from a woman in her twenties or thirties in good health and CMV-seronegative. The chain has TRBV28 and TRBJ1-5, with D hard to call. The sample comprised PBMCs. The CDR3 reads CASSFISQPQHF. Here the CDR3 DNA reads TGTGCCAGCAGTTTTATTAGTCAGCCCCAGCATTTT.